These 25 T cell receptor beta chains were all obtained from the same sample, sequenced in a study of graft-versus-host responses after intestinal transplantation. Assay: immunoSEQ multiplex PCR; the TCRdb copy retains only in-frame clones and omits some. The sample holds around 96,000 clones, 80% to 95% seen once. Their antigen targets remain unknown. The sample was unstimulated CD4+ T cells sorted from spleen or lymph node cells, taken before intestinal transplant. The origin of the receptors is a human donor who received an intestinal transplant.

The V gene is TRBV2, the J gene TRBJ1-1; no reliable D call. Germline loops: CDR1 SNHLY, CDR2 FYNNEI. The V and J ends lost 3 bases and 4 bases respectively, with 6 bases between them. CDR3 length equals 12 residues. For the CDR3, the DNA is TGTGCCAGCAGTGAGAGGGTCACTGAAGCTTTCTTT. Translating it yields CASSERVTEAFF.

This chain connects TRBV5-6 to TRBJ1-2, with 7 nucleotides matching TRBD1. Germline-derived CDR1 and CDR2 are SGHDT and YYEEEE. This CDR3 spans 13 amino acids. The V and J ends lost 3 bases and 4 bases, in that order; junction bases with no gene match: 3. DNA of the CDR3: TGTGCCAGCAGCTCGCCAGGGGGCTATGGCTACACCTTC. It translates to CASSSPGGYGYTF. The full variable domain, in which reference TRBV5-6 and TRBJ1-2 provide the parts outside the CDR3, is DAGVTQSPTHLIKTRGQQVTLRCSPKSGHDTVSWYQQALGQGPQFIFQYYEEEERQRGNFPDRFSGHQFPNYSSELNVNALLLGDSALYLCASSSPGGYGYTFGSGTRLTVV.

This chain connects TRBV7-2 to TRBJ2-7; a possible D gene is TRBD2 (5 bases). There are 15 residues in the CDR3. CDR1 and CDR2 (germline): SGHTA, FQGNSA. Trimming removed 1 base from V and 3 bases from J, with 13 bases in between. CDR3 bases: TGTGCCAGCAGCTTAGGGACCGGGGTAGTCTACGAGCAGTACTTC. This translates into CASSLGTGVVYEQYF.

The chain employs TRBV28 and TRBJ2-3; tentatively, D is TRBD2 (6 bases). The germline gives CDR1 MDHEN, CDR2 SYDVKM. V was trimmed by 6 bases and J by 2 bases, leaving 15 bases between them. This CDR3 is 15 amino acids long. For the CDR3, the DNA is TGTGCCAGCAGAGGGCGGGGCGTGAACACAGATACGCAGTATTTT. This sequence encodes CASRGRGVNTDTQYF.

This clone was observed a single time. The chain couples TRBV18 to TRBJ2-1; the match to TRBD2 covers 12 bases. CDR1 and CDR2 (germline): KGHSH, LQKENI. There are 17 residues in the CDR3. V was pared by 2 bases and J by 4 bases, with 6 bases of the junction left unmatched. CDR3 protein: CASSPTSGGMRYNEQFF. The CDR3 DNA reads as TGTGCCAGCTCACCAACTAGCGGGGGGATGCGATACAATGAGCAGTTCTTC. The whole variable domain, remainder taken from reference TRBV18 and TRBJ2-1, is NAGVMQNPRHLVRRRGQEARLRCSPMKGHSHVYWYRQLPEEGLKFMVYLQKENIIDESGMPKERFSAEFPKEGPSILRIQQVVRGDSAAYFCASSPTSGGMRYNEQFFGPGTRLTVL.

A single count supports this clone. The CDR3 region has the DNA TGCGCCAGCAGCCCCCGACAGGGTATGGGGACTGAAGCTTTCTTT. Residues: CASSPRQGMGTEAFF. V and J are TRBV4-1 and TRBJ1-1, with TRBD1 matching 7 bases. V trimming: 4 bases; J trimming: 5 bases; junction bases outside the gene matches: 10. CDR3 length: 15 amino acids. Germline CDR1 is MGHRA and CDR2 is YSYEKL.

The J gene is TRBJ1-1, the V gene TRBV5-1; 7 bases align to TRBD1. The J segment lost 3 bases and the V segment lost 0 bases, leaving 8 bases of the junction unmatched. CDR3 length equals 16 residues. Germline V gene data show CDR1 as SGHRS and CDR2 as YFSETQ. CDR3 loop: CASSLAQGLGDTEAFF. The CDR3 DNA reads as TGCGCCAGCAGCTTGGCACAGGGGTTAGGGGACACTGAAGCTTTCTTT.

CDR3 bases: TGTGCCAGCCAAAGGGGGGGAAGCCCCTACGAGCAGTACTTC. Translation: CASQRGGSPYEQYF. The V call is TRBV2, the J call TRBJ2-7; the D gene is possibly TRBD2 (7 bases). In germline, CDR1 is SNHLY, CDR2 FYNNEI. This CDR3 has 14 amino acids. V lost 8 bases and J lost 2, with 16 bases in between.

The chain links TRBV12-5 to TRBJ1-1; TRBD1 matches 7 bases. CDR1 LGHNT and CDR2 FRNRAP come from the germline V gene. This CDR3 is built from 13 residues. The trim removed 4 bases at V and 4 bases at J, leaving 3 bases unmatched. This chain's CDR3 is CASGSPGGTEAFF. The CDR3 DNA sequence: TGTGCTAGTGGTTCCCCAGGGGGCACTGAAGCTTTCTTT.

This clone was counted a single time. V gene TRBV7-2 combines with J gene TRBJ2-1, with 9 bases that match TRBD2. The CDR3 has 15 amino acids. J lost 2 bases, V lost 3 bases, and 2 bases had no gene match. Germline V CDR1 and CDR2: SGHTA, FQGNSA. The chain's CDR3 is CASSLGLAPYNEQFF. CDR3 nucleotide sequence: TGTGCCAGCAGCTTGGGACTAGCACCCTACAATGAGCAGTTCTTC.

This sequence joins TRBV2 and TRBJ1-2, with no clear D. The CDR3 sequence is 15 residues long. Germline CDR1 SNHLY, CDR2 FYNNEI. V lost 1 base and J 4 bases, leaving 13 bases between the germline ends. This chain's CDR3 is CASSEDSREVYGYTF. In nucleotides, the CDR3 is TGTGCCAGCAGTGAAGATTCTAGGGAGGTCTATGGCTACACCTTC.

In DNA, the CDR3 is TGCAGCGTTGACTCCCCGGGACAGGGGAGGACTGAAGCTTTCTTT. Translated, it gives CSVDSPGQGRTEAFF. The chain employs TRBV29-1 and TRBJ1-1; 10 bases agree with TRBD1. Losses at the gene ends were 3 bases for V and 5 bases for J; bases not matched to a gene: 9. Germline values: CDR1 SQVTM, CDR2 ANQGSEA. The CDR3 totals 15 residues.

This chain uses TRBV28 with TRBJ2-1; TRBD2 matches 11 bases. The germline V gene encodes CDR1 MDHEN and CDR2 SYDVKM. Unmatched junction bases numbered 1, after V lost 4 bases and J lost 2 bases. The CDR3 totals 15 residues. This CDR3 reads CASSSGLAAYNEQFF. CDR3 DNA: TGTGCCAGCAGTTCGGGACTAGCGGCCTACAATGAGCAGTTCTTC. The full variable domain, with the rest looked up from reference TRBV28 and TRBJ2-1, is DVKVTQSSRYLVKRTGEKVFLECVQDMDHENMFWYRQDPGLGLRLIYFSYDVKMKEKGDIPEGYSVSREKKERFSLILESASTNQTSMYLCASSSGLAAYNEQFFGPGTRLTVL.

The V and J genes are TRBV6-4 and TRBJ2-1; TRBD2 agrees at 8 bases. The trim removed 0 bases at V and 6 bases at J, leaving 22 bases unmatched. The V gene's germline CDR1 is MRHNA and CDR2 SNTAGT. CDR3 length: 21 amino acids. The CDR3 loop reads CASSDSWDSSGHPDGANEQFF. CDR3 in DNA: TGTGCCAGCAGTGACTCCTGGGACTCTAGCGGGCACCCAGACGGGGCCAATGAGCAGTTCTTC.

This chain connects TRBV11-2 to TRBJ2-2; TRBD2 matches 12 bases. The germline V gene encodes CDR1 SGHAT and CDR2 FQNNGV. CDR3 length equals 17 residues. The trim removed 0 bases at V and 8 bases at J, leaving 7 bases unmatched. The CDR3 loop reads CASSLDKTSGSVGELFF. The CDR3 coding sequence is TGTGCCAGCAGCTTAGATAAGACTAGCGGGAGTGTAGGGGAGCTGTTTTTT.

The V gene is TRBV5-4, the J gene TRBJ2-1, with 9 bases fitting TRBD2. The CDR3 runs to 15 residues. Losses at the gene ends were 5 bases for V and 8 bases for J; bases not matched to a gene: 11. The germline V gene encodes CDR1 SGHNT and CDR2 YYREEE (reference sequence). As DNA, the CDR3 is TGTGCCAGCAGGGGGGCGGGAGGGCGAATCGATGAGCAGTTCTTC. Translated: CASRGAGGRIDEQFF.

The J gene is TRBJ2-3, the V gene TRBV7-9; 12 bases align to TRBD2. Germline V CDR1 and CDR2: SEHNR, FQNEAQ (reference sequence). The ends lost 3 bases at V and 3 bases at J; junction bases unmatched: 7. The CDR3 totals 17 residues. CDR3 coding DNA: TGTGCCAGCAGCTTGGCGACTAGCGGGAGTCGTACAGATACGCAGTATTTT. Residues: CASSLATSGSRTDTQYF.

The rearrangement uses TRBV6-5 and TRBJ2-1, with 9 nucleotides matching TRBD2. The CDR3 totals 16 residues. The J segment lost 7 bases and the V segment lost 2 bases, leaving 9 bases of the junction unmatched. Germline V CDR1 and CDR2: MNHEY, SVGAGI. CDR3 sequence: CASSYGGGLAVNEQFF. The CDR3 nucleotides read TGTGCCAGCAGTTACGGGGGGGGACTAGCTGTAAATGAGCAGTTCTTC.

The chain links TRBV2 to TRBJ2-7; 9 positions agree with TRBD2. J was trimmed by 6 bases and V by 6 bases; bases with no gene match: 9. CDR3 size: 14 residues. The germline CDR1 and CDR2 sequences are SNHLY and FYNNEI. Here the CDR3 reads CASRRGGGETEQYF. The DNA of the CDR3 is TGTGCCAGCAGGCGGGGCGGGGGGGAGACCGAGCAGTACTTC.

CDR3 protein: CASQGLAGLYEQFF. The CDR3 coding sequence is TGTGCCAGCCAGGGACTAGCGGGTCTCTATGAGCAGTTCTTC. This chain uses TRBV6-5 with TRBJ2-1, with 12 bases matching TRBD2. This CDR3 comprises 14 residues. Germline V gene lookup returns CDR1 MNHEY and CDR2 SVGAGI. V was pared by 8 bases and J by 8 bases, with 7 bases of the junction left unmatched.

V and J are TRBV5-1 and TRBJ2-7; D unclear. Per germline, CDR1 SGHRS and CDR2 YFSETQ. V was shortened by 0 bases and J by 1 base, with 8 bases between the two germline ends. CDR3 length equals 14 residues. The DNA of the CDR3 is TGCGCCAGCAGCTTGGGGGCCTATTCCTACGAGCAGTACTTC. Residues: CASSLGAYSYEQYF.

This clone was seen a few times. The J gene is TRBJ2-2, the V gene TRBV11-2; TRBD2 matches at 10 bases. The germline CDR1 and CDR2 sequences are SGHAT and FQNNGV. V shed 5 bases, J shed 2 bases, and the junction held 5 bases outside the gene matches. This CDR3 region has 16 residues. DNA for the CDR3: TGTGCCAGCAGCCCTCGGACTAGCGGTAACACCGGGGAGCTGTTTTTT. It encodes CASSPRTSGNTGELFF.

The rearrangement uses TRBV4-2 and TRBJ1-3; D uncertain. With 0 bases removed from V and 4 bases from J, the gap between germline ends came to 4 bases. Germline loops: CDR1 LGHNA, CDR2 YNFKEQ. The CDR3 totals 13 residues. The CDR3, as DNA: TGTGCCAGCAGCCAAGAGCGAGGAAACACCATATATTTT. It specifies CASSQERGNTIYF.

The chain carries TRBV7-2 and TRBJ2-5, with 7 bases matching TRBD1. The DNA end is more similar to TRBJ2-7, so the J call may be wrong. The CDR3 spans 15 residues. The germline V gene encodes CDR1 SGHTA and CDR2 FQGNSA. The CDR3 sequence is CASSFSGTVTYEQYF. The CDR3 DNA follows: TGTGCCAGCAGCTTCTCCGGGACAGTCACCTACGAGCAGTACTTC.

The chain couples TRBV27 to TRBJ2-2; TRBD1 matches 10 bases. V was pared by 5 bases and J by 8 bases, with 14 bases of the junction left unmatched. There are 17 residues in the CDR3. Germline lookup yields CDR1 MNHEY and CDR2 SMNVEV (reference sequence). The CDR3: CASSPRDRGGFGGELFF. The CDR3 bases are TGTGCCAGCAGTCCCCGGGACAGGGGTGGCTTTGGTGGGGAGCTGTTTTTT.